These T cell receptor beta chains were read from a single sample in a study of human versus mouse CDR3 diversity and MHC coevolution. Clones were sequenced by immunoSEQ multiplex PCR, and TCRdb holds only the in-frame ones, with some missing. The sample carries around 59,000 clones, 85% to 95% recorded once. Sequencing was done on a sample of naive CD4+ T cells from blood. The receptors originated from a person between 55 and 69 years old in good health. The conserved cysteine and the conserved F or W are not part of the CDR3 here. Fields, in order: CDR3 length, V gene, clone size, J gene, CDR3 protein. Size tells how often a clone was seen (once, few, many) or the class of an expanded clone, and some rows leave it out.

11	TRBV21-1	-	TRBJ1-5	ASSKDRNQPQH
14	TRBV2	-	TRBJ2-5	ATSRLAGGVGETQY
14	TRBV30	once	TRBJ2-1	AWSVLGGTSGNEQF
12	TRBV19	-	TRBJ2-7	ASSIFRDSYEQY
13	TRBV14	-	-	ASRRASGGTYEQY
14	TRBV25-1	-	TRBJ2-3	ASSEASAFGTDTQY
11	TRBV28	-	TRBJ2-2	ASSSPDTGELF
11	TRBV2	once	TRBJ2-3	ASGGANTDTQY
12	TRBV19	-	TRBJ1-1	ASSWGQGNTEAF
11	TRBV6-1	-	TRBJ2-3	AGTPWEADTQY
12	TRBV6-1	-	TRBJ2-6	ASSGTTGANVLT
14	TRBV11-1	-	TRBJ2-3	ASSKGRQGLTDTQY
11	TRBV7-9	few	TRBJ1-5	ASSLLPNQPQH
11	TRBV4-1	-	TRBJ2-5	ASSQAHQETQY
13	TRBV5-6	-	TRBJ1-2	ASSLAGTAIYGYT
12	TRBV19	few	TRBJ1-1	ASRTDRVGTEAF
11	TRBV19	-	TRBJ1-2	ASREDRGNGYT
14	TRBV5-4	-	TRBJ2-1	ASSLGGGATYNEQF
13	TRBV4-1	-	TRBJ2-7	ASSGLRQAGYEQY
14	TRBV18	-	TRBJ2-2	ASSPNRDRNTGELF
14	TRBV7-2	once	TRBJ2-7	ASSLVLGTGDLEQY
13	TRBV6-5	-	TRBJ1-1	ASSYGQGLPTEAF
11	TRBV19	-	TRBJ2-7	ASRLAGGHEQY
10	TRBV5-4	medium-sized	TRBJ2-7	ASSLQGSEQY
14	TRBV6-5	-	TRBJ2-1	ASSYSERASYNEQF
12	TRBV5-4	-	TRBJ1-4	ASSAGGRGEKLF
11	TRBV10-3	-	TRBJ1-2	AISGRGLVGYT
13	TRBV30	-	TRBJ2-3	AWGVASWATDTQY
11	TRBV7-3	-	TRBJ1-1	ASSFIDRSEAF
13	TRBV6-1	-	TRBJ1-5	ASRLDRMINQPQH
15	TRBV19	-	TRBJ2-3	ASRPREAGSAADTQY
12	TRBV5-1	-	TRBJ2-7	ASSLTSGSYEQY
11	TRBV7-2	once	TRBJ2-5	ASSWALQETQY
13	TRBV5-1	-	TRBJ2-5	ASSLDTGKQETQY
15	TRBV7-3	-	TRBJ2-7	ASSPSAPGQGAYEQY
13	TRBV5-8	once	TRBJ2-5	ASSLGSKRQETQY
12	TRBV2	-	TRBJ1-1	ASTRDRLNTEAF
11	TRBV7-9	-	TRBJ1-4	ASSSSGNEKLF
11	TRBV15	-	TRBJ2-5	ATSRDNQETQY
13	TRBV5-1	-	TRBJ1-4	ASSPQGGENEKLF
13	TRBV19	-	TRBJ1-2	ASSTPGGAGVGYT
14	TRBV15	-	TRBJ2-3	ATSPRTGLGTDTQY
13	TRBV11-2	-	-	ASSRGTGRMYEQY